The 18 T cell receptor beta chains given below trace back to one sample, sequenced in a study of blood T cell repertoires in COVID-19. Some clones are missing from TCRdb's copy, which holds only in-frame ones; the method was immunoSEQ multiplex PCR. The sample yields 150,000 or so clones, 88% seen once. The specimen sequenced was peripheral blood. These receptors were obtained from a woman aged 55-69 years with acute or convalescent COVID-19.

The chain recombines TRBV7-9 with TRBJ2-5, with TRBD1 matching over 10 bases. This CDR3 has 17 amino acids. Per germline, CDR1 SEHNR and CDR2 FQNEAQ (reference sequence). Germline trimming cut 2 bases from V and 2 bases from J; bases unmatched to any gene: 8. The CDR3 DNA sequence: TGTGCCAGCAGCTTACTGGGGACAGGGGCCACGCAAGAGACCCAGTACTTC. It codes for CASSLLGTGATQETQYF.

As DNA, the CDR3 is TGTGCCAGCATAGGCGGGCAATCAGATACGCAGTATTTT. Its protein is CASIGGQSDTQYF. The J gene is TRBJ2-3, the V gene TRBV25-1, with D perhaps matching TRBD2 (5 bases). Germline V lookup: CDR1 MGHDK, CDR2 SYGVNS. The CDR3 sequence is 13 residues long. Trimming cost V 7 bases and J 4 bases, with 12 bases left between them.

This sequence joins TRBV6-1 and TRBJ1-1, with D unresolved. The CDR3 is made up of 17 amino acids. Trimming took off 2 bases at V and 4 bases at J, with 20 bases between the two ends. The V gene's germline CDR1 is MNHNS and CDR2 SASEGT. The CDR3 here is CASSENRWEGVGTEAFF. The CDR3 DNA reads as TGTGCCAGCAGTGAAAATAGGTGGGAGGGTGTGGGCACTGAAGCTTTCTTT.

The V gene is TRBV6-5, the J gene TRBJ1-5; tentatively, D is TRBD1 (6 bases). The CDR3 has 13 residues. V was pared by 6 bases and J by 7 bases, with 13 bases between. Looked up from germline, CDR1 is MNHEY and CDR2 is SVGAGI. CDR3 protein: CASRWGGFQPQHF. The CDR3 DNA reads as TGTGCCAGCAGGTGGGGGGGCTTCCAGCCCCAGCATTTT.

The chain recombines TRBV7-2 with TRBJ1-1; D gene unclear. Between the trimmed V and J ends, which lost 1 base and 2 bases, there was a span of 5 bases. The CDR3 contains 13 residues. Germline V gene sequence: CDR1 SGHTA, CDR2 FQGNSA. This CDR3 reads CASSLDSNTEAFF. CDR3 coding DNA: TGTGCCAGCAGCTTAGACAGCAACACTGAAGCTTTCTTT.

The rearrangement links TRBV10-3 to TRBJ2-5; 16 bases agree with TRBD2. J lost 5 bases, V lost 8 bases, and 11 bases had no gene match. CDR3 length equals 17 residues. CDR1 and CDR2 from the germline V gene are ENHRY and SYGVKD. This CDR3 is CAISAGTSGGGGETQYF. For the CDR3, the DNA is TGTGCCATCTCCGCCGGGACTAGCGGGGGGGGCGGCGAGACCCAGTACTTC.

This clone came up a few times. The rearrangement uses TRBV5-1 and TRBJ2-7; 8 bases match TRBD1. The CDR3 consists of 17 residues. Germline assignment: CDR1 SGHRS and CDR2 YFSETQ. The V and J ends lost 0 bases and 2 bases, in that order; junction bases with no gene match: 10. CDR3 sequence: CASSLGAVRTGTYEQYF. The CDR3 nucleotides are TGCGCCAGCAGCTTGGGGGCAGTGAGGACAGGGACCTACGAGCAGTACTTC.

This rearrangement joins TRBV7-9 to TRBJ1-1; 8 bases fit TRBD1. Germline CDR1 is SEHNR and CDR2 is FQNEAQ (reference sequence). The CDR3 is made up of 15 amino acids. V was clipped by 3 bases and J by 1 base; unmatched bases: 4. CDR3 loop: CASSLTGTGNTEAFF. For the CDR3, the DNA is TGTGCCAGCAGCTTGACCGGGACAGGGAACACTGAAGCTTTCTTT.

This chain's CDR3 is CASSPGSREKLFF. The CDR3 DNA follows: TGTGCCAGCTCACCAGGTTCCAGGGAAAAACTGTTTTTT. The rearrangement links TRBV18 to TRBJ1-4; D remains ambiguous. Germline CDR1 is KGHSH and CDR2 is LQKENI. V gave up 2 bases and J gave up 8 bases, with 9 bases separating them. The CDR3 is 13 residues long.

The CDR3 here is CASSIDGGPSNQPQHF. DNA of the CDR3: TGTGCCAGTAGTATAGATGGAGGGCCCAGCAATCAGCCCCAGCATTTT. V and J are TRBV19 and TRBJ1-5; D gene ambiguous. Germline V CDR1 and CDR2: LNHDA, SQIVND (reference sequence). The CDR3 has 16 amino acids. V was shortened by 0 bases and J by 1 base, with 10 bases between the two germline ends. Full variable domain (missing parts from reference TRBV19 and TRBJ1-5): DGGITQSPKYLFRKEGQNVTLSCEQNLNHDAMYWYRQDPGQGLRLIYYSQIVNDFQKGDIAEGYSVSREKKESFPLTVTSAQKNPTAFYLCASSIDGGPSNQPQHFGDGTRLSIL.

The genes are TRBV27 and TRBJ1-2; 9 nucleotides agree with TRBD1. CDR1 is MNHEY and CDR2 is SMNVEV in the germline V gene (reference sequence). This CDR3 has 13 residues. The junction had 3 bases not matched to a gene; V was cut back by 6 bases and J by 4 bases. DNA for the CDR3: TGTGCCAGCAGCCGGGACAGGGCCTATGGCTACACCTTC. Translating gives CASSRDRAYGYTF.

Concerning this clone itself: The sample holds other DNA sequences that translate to the same CDR3. J is TRBJ2-5 and V is TRBV4-2, with unresolved D. Trimming shortened V by 0 bases and J by 4 bases, and 6 bases separated the two germline ends. The germline gives CDR1 LGHNA, CDR2 YNFKEQ. The CDR3 covers 13 residues. CDR3 nucleotide sequence: TGTGCCAGCAGCCAAGATCGTGTAGAGACCCAGTACTTC. Its translation is CASSQDRVETQYF.

The V gene is TRBV3-1 (or the pseudogene TRBV3-2), the J gene TRBJ1-4, with 7 bases identical to TRBD1. Germline CDR1 reads LGHDT; CDR2 reads YNNKEL (reference sequence). The CDR3 sequence is 15 residues long. V lost 3 bases and J lost 12; bases outside the gene matches: 13. The CDR3 DNA follows: TGTGCCAGCAGCCACCCGGACAGGTCAAGTTCAGAACTGTTTTTT. Amino acid sequence: CASSHPDRSSSELFF.

This clone has a handful of counts. The chain has TRBV18 and TRBJ2-7, with TRBD1 identical over 7 bases. This CDR3 has 14 amino acids. V shed 0 bases, J shed 2 bases, and the junction held 1 base outside the gene matches. Looked up from germline, CDR1 is KGHSH and CDR2 is LQKENI. The CDR3 DNA is TGTGCCAGCTCACCACCGACAGGGCCCTACGAGCAGTACTTC. Translation: CASSPPTGPYEQYF.

CDR3 in DNA: TGCGCCAGCAGCCACGTAGGGGGTCCGAACACTGAAGCTTTCTTT. Translation: CASSHVGGPNTEAFF. The rearrangement uses TRBV4-1 and TRBJ1-1, with D maybe TRBD1 (6 bases). The CDR3 has 15 residues. Trimming took 3 bases from V and 1 from J, leaving 12 bases between them. Germline CDR1 reads MGHRA; CDR2 reads YSYEKL.

In nucleotides, the CDR3 is TGTGCCAGTAGCCCCACCGACAGGGAGTGGTATGGCTACACCTTC. It yields the protein CASSPTDREWYGYTF. The chain links TRBV19 to TRBJ1-2; 7 positions agree with TRBD1. Germline V gives CDR1 LNHDA, CDR2 SQIVND (reference sequence). The CDR3 loop spans 15 amino acids. The J segment lost 5 bases and the V segment lost 6 bases, leaving 12 bases of the junction unmatched.

The chain links TRBV5-1 to TRBJ1-4, with D perhaps matching TRBD1 (6 bases). Germline CDR1 and CDR2: SGHRS and YFSETQ. The CDR3 covers 15 residues. V was clipped by 0 bases and J by 6 bases, with 12 bases between them. The CDR3 DNA reads as TGCGCCAGCAGCTTGGCCGGGACACGCGATGAAAAACTGTTTTTT. It codes for CASSLAGTRDEKLFF.

In DNA, the CDR3 is TGTGCCAGCAGCCGCTCTGGCACCACAGATACGCAGTATTTT. Its protein product is CASSRSGTTDTQYF. The V call is TRBV3-1 (or the pseudogene TRBV3-2), the J call TRBJ2-3; D gene ambiguous. Germline assignment: CDR1 LGHDT and CDR2 YNNKEL (reference sequence). Trimming left V 4 bases short and J 2 bases short, with 10 bases between. The CDR3 totals 14 residues.